This is a list of T cell receptor beta chains from one sample in a study of technical replicates of blood from a few donors. TCRdb keeps only in-frame clones here, not all; method: immunoSEQ multiplex PCR. Of tens of thousands of clones listed, 65% to 90% are singletons. Sequences were obtained from PBMCs. The receptor source for this set is a human donor in good health. Some clones in this sample may be carry-over from other donors' samples. Each CDR3 is given with its conserved first and last residue. Fields, in order: V gene, J gene, CDR3 protein.

TRBV7-2,TRBJ2-3,CASSSRPGLADTDTQYF
TRBV5-1,TRBJ2-7,CASSPDTVSYEQYF
TRBV5-1,TRBJ2-7,CASSFLEAYEQYF
TRBV6-6,TRBJ1-1,CASSYGSSNTEAFF
TRBV5-8,TRBJ2-3,CASSLLAGGRADTQYF
TRBV5-6,TRBJ1-6,CASSLRGSVNSPLHF
TRBV12-5,TRBJ1-2,CASGQNRVFGYTF
TRBV27,TRBJ2-3,CASSFLRGSGTDTQYF
TRBV18,TRBJ1-3,CASAQQGPSGNTIYF
TRBV2,TRBJ1-5,CASSRSGEQPQHF
TRBV30,TRBJ2-7,CAWSVQGGNEQYF
TRBV27,TRBJ1-1,CASSQRQYTEAFF
TRBV19,TRBJ2-1,CASSASRDWNNEQFF
TRBV20-1,TRBJ1-1,CSARRDEAFF
TRBV5-1,TRBJ2-2,CASSPLPSGSPNTGELFF
TRBV18,TRBJ1-2,CASSPNRVPISGNYGYTF
TRBV30,TRBJ1-2,CAWSTGQGAHGYTF
TRBV19,TRBJ1-1,CASSIAFKGRMDTEAFF
TRBV21-1,TRBJ1-1,CASSCQEKGDTEAFF
TRBV7-8,TRBJ2-4,CASSPGRGSAKNIQYF
TRBV19,TRBJ1-1,CALRGQGAEAFF
TRBV19,TRBJ1-1,CASSIVITGTMNTEAFF
TRBV25-1,TRBJ2-1,CASSESPRASGRANEQFF
TRBV4-3,TRBJ1-1,CASSQRGNTEAFF
TRBV5-5,TRBJ1-5,CASSLVLGNQPQHF
TRBV5-1,TRBJ2-3,CASSLSDSTDTQYF
TRBV7-6,TRBJ2-1,CASSLWASGGAGNEQFF
TRBV5-1,TRBJ1-6,CASSSQNNSPLHF
TRBV19,TRBJ2-3,CASRLGGQSQYF
TRBV6-1,TRBJ2-2,CASSELQGAGTGELFF
TRBV13,TRBJ2-4,CASSSELDRAGAKNIQYF
TRBV13,TRBJ2-7,CASSLEGTSGYEQYF
TRBV18,TRBJ2-7,CASSPGTRDYEQYF
TRBV29-1,TRBJ1-1,CSVVSPSGGTEAFF
TRBV19,TRBJ2-1,CATRKLAGGAEQFF
TRBV7-2,TRBJ2-3,CASSSSGRVADTQYF
TRBV4-3,TRBJ1-1,CASSQAGGMNTEAFF
TRBV11-2,TRBJ2-7,CASSLYGTSGGVTYEQYF
TRBV5-1,TRBJ1-4,CASSLTGSTNEKLFF
TRBV9,TRBJ1-5,CASSGQGNQPQHF
TRBV15,TRBJ2-2,CATRPGTRQRGGELFF
TRBV7-9,TRBJ2-2,CASSFRTLVNTGELFF
TRBV7-2,TRBJ2-1,CASSGTSRSYNEQFF
TRBV6-4,TRBJ2-1,CASSVTSGGGLVEQFF
TRBV14,TRBJ2-1,CDPGLQFSNEQFF
TRBV19,TRBJ2-2,CASSTRDYRPGELFF
TRBV6-1,TRBJ1-1,CASSSSLQGGTEAFF
TRBV11-1,TRBJ2-1,CASSSQEIGTSGYNEQFF
TRBV6-5,TRBJ1-5,CASSYSKGAQPQHF
TRBV5-4,TRBJ2-1,CASSLSSGGAYEQFF
TRBV2,TRBJ2-5,CASSEGGAGQETQYF
TRBV25-1,TRBJ2-3,CASSERGGWYTQYF
TRBV6-6,TRBJ2-4,CASSWGRASNIQYF
TRBV4-2,TRBJ1-4,CASSQVLGETTGGKLFF